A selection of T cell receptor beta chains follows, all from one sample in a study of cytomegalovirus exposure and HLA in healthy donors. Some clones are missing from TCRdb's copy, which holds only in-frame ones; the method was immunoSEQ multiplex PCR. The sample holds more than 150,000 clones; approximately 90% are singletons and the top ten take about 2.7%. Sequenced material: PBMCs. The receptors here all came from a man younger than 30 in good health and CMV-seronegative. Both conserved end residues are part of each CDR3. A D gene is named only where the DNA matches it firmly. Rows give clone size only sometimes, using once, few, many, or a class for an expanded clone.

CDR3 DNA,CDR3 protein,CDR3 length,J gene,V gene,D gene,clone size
TGCGCCAGCAGCCTTGCCGGGACAGATAATGAAAAACTGTTTTTT,CASSLAGTDNEKLFF,15,TRBJ1-4,TRBV4-3,TRBD1,-
TGTGCCAGCAGTTTATGCGAAGACAATCAATCTCCCTACAATGAGCAGTTCTTC,CASSLCEDNQSPYNEQFF,18,TRBJ2-1,TRBV28,-,once
TGTGCCAGCAGTTCACAGGGGGCGCAGCACTATGGCTACACCTTC,CASSSQGAQHYGYTF,15,TRBJ1-2,TRBV5-6,TRBD1,-
TGCGCCAGCAGCTTCAGTAAACAGGCTAACACTGAAGCTTTCTTT,CASSFSKQANTEAFF,15,TRBJ1-1,TRBV5-1,-,-
TGTGCCAGCAGCCCGGGACAGGGAACGTACAATGAGCAGTTCTTC,CASSPGQGTYNEQFF,15,TRBJ2-1,TRBV5-6,TRBD1,-
TGTGCCAGCAGTTCGGGACTAGCGGGAGGGGGGGATACGCAGTATTTT,CASSSGLAGGGDTQYF,16,TRBJ2-3,TRBV27,TRBD2,-
TGCGCCAGCAGTGAGATCGGGAATTCACCCCTCCACTTT,CASSEIGNSPLHF,13,TRBJ1-6,TRBV10-1,-,-
TGCGCCAGCAGCCAAGATATGCGGACTGGCGTCTACAATGAGCAGTTCTTC,CASSQDMRTGVYNEQFF,17,TRBJ2-1,TRBV4-1,-,-
TGTGCCAGTAGTCGGGGACTCTTTACTGAAGCTTTCTTT,CASSRGLFTEAFF,13,TRBJ1-1,TRBV19,-,few
TGTGCCAGCAGCGGACGGACAGGCGACCAAATCAACTATGGCTACACCTTC,CASSGRTGDQINYGYTF,17,TRBJ1-2,TRBV11-2,TRBD1,-
TGCGCCAGCAGTGAGCCTGAAATGACTAGCGGAGGGGGCTACGAGCAGTACTTC,CASSEPEMTSGGGYEQYF,18,TRBJ2-7,TRBV10-2,TRBD2,-
TGTGCCAGCAGTTTATCGAAGGGAGCGGGGCTGGGGGATGAGCAGTTCTTC,CASSLSKGAGLGDEQFF,17,TRBJ2-1,TRBV27,TRBD2,-
TGCGCCAGCAGCTTCGAGGGAGTCGGCGGGTATGGCTACACCTTC,CASSFEGVGGYGYTF,15,TRBJ1-2,TRBV5-1,-,once
TGTGCCAGCAGTGAAAGGACAGGGGGAACGTCCACTTATGGCTACACCTTC,CASSERTGGTSTYGYTF,17,TRBJ1-2,TRBV2,TRBD1,-
TGTGCCAGCAGCTTGGGGCGGACAGTAAATGGCTACACCTTC,CASSLGRTVNGYTF,14,TRBJ1-2,TRBV5-5,-,-
TGTGCCAGCAGTTCCCCGGGACAGGGACACAATGAGCAGTTCTTC,CASSSPGQGHNEQFF,15,TRBJ2-1,TRBV7-9,TRBD1,-
TGCAGTGCTAGTCGAGGTGATGAAGCTTTCTTT,CSASRGDEAFF,11,TRBJ1-1,TRBV20-1,-,-
TGCGCCAGCAGCCCTGACAGCCCGGGGGATAATTCACCCCTCCACTTT,CASSPDSPGDNSPLHF,16,TRBJ1-6,TRBV4-1,-,-
TGTGCCAGTAGTACTAACACACAGGGTTACCAGCCCCAGCATTTT,CASSTNTQGYQPQHF,15,TRBJ1-5,TRBV19,-,-
TGTGCCAGCTCAATTTTCCGGGGGGAGGACTATGGCTACACCTTC,CASSIFRGEDYGYTF,15,TRBJ1-2,TRBV18,-,-
TGCGCCAGCAGCCCAAGGGGGGGAAGCACAGATACGCAGTATTTT,CASSPRGGSTDTQYF,15,TRBJ2-3,TRBV5-1,-,-
TGCGCCAGCACCTCTACCTACGAGCAGTACTTC,CASTSTYEQYF,11,TRBJ2-7,TRBV10-2,-,-
TGTGCCAGCAGCTTACCGTTTCAGGGGCAAGAGACCCAGTACTTC,CASSLPFQGQETQYF,15,TRBJ2-5,TRBV7-8,-,-
TGTGCCATCAGTGAGTCGAGCGGGACAGGGAAGGAGCAGTACTTC,CAISESSGTGKEQYF,15,TRBJ2-7,TRBV10-3,TRBD1,-
TGTGCCAGCCTAAACCCAGAAACAGATTCTGGAAACACCATATATTTT,CASLNPETDSGNTIYF,16,TRBJ1-3,TRBV28,-,once
TGTGCCAGCAGTGGACAGGGGTGGACAGATACGCAGTATTTT,CASSGQGWTDTQYF,14,TRBJ2-3,TRBV25-1,TRBD1,-
TGCGCCAGCAGCTTGGCCAATTGGACAGGGGATGGGGAGACCCAGTACTTC,CASSLANWTGDGETQYF,17,TRBJ2-5,TRBV5-1,TRBD1,-
TGTGCCAGCAGTTTTCAAGGGGATCCCCAGCATTTT,CASSFQGDPQHF,12,TRBJ1-5,TRBV27,-,-
TGTGCCAGCTCACAACGACAGGGTCCGGATTCACCCCTCCACTTT,CASSQRQGPDSPLHF,15,TRBJ1-6,TRBV18,TRBD1,-
TGTGCCAGCAGCTCCGGACTAGCGGGAGGGCCGGTTGGCTTTTTT,CASSSGLAGGPVGFF,15,TRBJ2-3,TRBV7-9,TRBD2,-
TGTGCCTGGGGACAGATAAACCAGCCCCAGCATTTT,CAWGQINQPQHF,12,TRBJ1-5,TRBV30,-,-
TGTGCCACCAGCAGGGCCACCGTACAGGGCTGGGGCTACACCTTC,CATSRATVQGWGYTF,15,TRBJ1-2,TRBV15,-,-
TGTGCCAGCAGCACCGGGACAGCCTTAAGGGATGAAAAACTGTTTTTT,CASSTGTALRDEKLFF,16,TRBJ1-4,TRBV7-8,TRBD1,-
TGTGCCAGCTCAGTCAATCAAGCGGAGGAGACCCAGTACTTC,CASSVNQAEETQYF,14,TRBJ2-5,TRBV18,-,-
TGTGCCAGCAGTGAAGAGGCGGGGAGCTCTGGAAACACCATATATTTT,CASSEEAGSSGNTIYF,16,TRBJ1-3,TRBV2,-,-
TGCGCCAGCAGCCACGACAATGGTGGTCAGCCCCAGCATTTT,CASSHDNGGQPQHF,14,TRBJ1-5,TRBV4-1,-,-
TGTGCCAGCAGTTCAGGGGCCGCGTACCAAGAGACCCAGTACTTC,CASSSGAAYQETQYF,15,TRBJ2-5,TRBV28,-,-
TGCAGCCATGGGAGGATAGCGGGACTTTACAATGAGCAGTTCTTC,CSHGRIAGLYNEQFF,15,TRBJ2-1,TRBV29-1,TRBD2,once
TGTGCCAGCAGCCTGACAGTGTTGAACTATGGCTACACCTTC,CASSLTVLNYGYTF,14,TRBJ1-2,TRBV13,-,few
TGTGCCAGCAGTGAAGACAGGGTGAACACTGAAGCTTTCTTT,CASSEDRVNTEAFF,14,TRBJ1-1,TRBV2,-,-
TGTGCCAGCAGCTTGGCCTTTAGGAGGGGAAAGGATGGCTACACCTTC,CASSLAFRRGKDGYTF,16,TRBJ1-2,TRBV5-4,-,-
TGTGCCAGCAGCTTGAGGGACACCAGCCGTTCGAACACCGGGGAGCTGTTTTTT,CASSLRDTSRSNTGELFF,18,TRBJ2-2,TRBV5-4,-,-
TGTGCCAGCAGCTTGGCGGGGGGCAAAAGAAGCGAGCAGTACTTC,CASSLAGGKRSEQYF,15,TRBJ2-7,TRBV5-4,-,-
TGTGCCTGGACCCCTCCGGACACAAGTAACTATGGCTACACCTTC,CAWTPPDTSNYGYTF,15,TRBJ1-2,TRBV30,-,once
TGTGCCAGCAGCCCTAGCGGGGGGGCCTCAGATACGCAGTATTTT,CASSPSGGASDTQYF,15,TRBJ2-3,TRBV7-9,TRBD2,-